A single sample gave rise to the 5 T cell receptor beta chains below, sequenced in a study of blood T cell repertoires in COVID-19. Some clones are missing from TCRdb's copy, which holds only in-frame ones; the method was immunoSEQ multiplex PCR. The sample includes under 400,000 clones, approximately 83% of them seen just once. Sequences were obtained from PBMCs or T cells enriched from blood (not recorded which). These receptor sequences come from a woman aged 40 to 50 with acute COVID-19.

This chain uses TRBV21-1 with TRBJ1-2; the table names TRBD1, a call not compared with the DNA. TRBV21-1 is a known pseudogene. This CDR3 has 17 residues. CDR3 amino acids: CASSEPPGQAPWDGYTF. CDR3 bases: TGTGCCAGCAGCGAACCGCCCGGACAGGCTCCGTGGGATGGCTACACCTTC.

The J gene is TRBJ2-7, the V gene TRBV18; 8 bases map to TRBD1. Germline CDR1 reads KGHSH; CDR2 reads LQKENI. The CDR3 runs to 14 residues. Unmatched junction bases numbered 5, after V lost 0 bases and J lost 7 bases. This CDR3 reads CASSPPQGAGEQYF. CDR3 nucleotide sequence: TGTGCCAGCTCACCACCCCAGGGGGCGGGGGAGCAGTACTTC.

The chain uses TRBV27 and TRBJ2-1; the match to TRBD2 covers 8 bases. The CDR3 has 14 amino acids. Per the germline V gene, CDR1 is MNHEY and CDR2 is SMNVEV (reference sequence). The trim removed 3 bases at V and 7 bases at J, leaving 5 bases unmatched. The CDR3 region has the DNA TGTGCCAGCAGTTTTCTAGCGGGCCCAAATGAGCAGTTCTTC. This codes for CASSFLAGPNEQFF.

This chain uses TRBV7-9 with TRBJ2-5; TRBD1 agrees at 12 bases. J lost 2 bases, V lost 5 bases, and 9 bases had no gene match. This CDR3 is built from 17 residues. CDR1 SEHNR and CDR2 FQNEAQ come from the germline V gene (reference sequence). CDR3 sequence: CASSRTGQGARQETQYF. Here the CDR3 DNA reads TGTGCCAGCAGCCGAACGGGACAGGGGGCACGGCAAGAGACCCAGTACTTC.

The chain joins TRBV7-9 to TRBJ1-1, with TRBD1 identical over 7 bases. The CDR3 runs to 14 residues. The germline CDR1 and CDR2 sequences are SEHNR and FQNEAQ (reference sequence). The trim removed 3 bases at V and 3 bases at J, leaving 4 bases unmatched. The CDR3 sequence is CASSLQTGYTEAFF. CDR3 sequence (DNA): TGTGCCAGCAGCTTGCAGACAGGGTACACTGAAGCTTTCTTT.